The 4 T cell receptor beta chains in this list originate from one sample, sequenced in a study of blood T cells in healthy people across ages. Using a J-beta primer mix together with a sample-barcoded 5' primer, a second PCR was run for roughly 7 to 11 cycles. TCRdb re-analysed the 5' RACE reads in MiXCR, keeping a single row per CDR3 protein. The sample lists some 920,000 distinct CDR3 sequences; just over 50% were seen once. Sequencing was done on a sample of blood. These receptors were collected from a woman aged 60 to 75 in good health.

This clonotype showed up many times. The chain carries TRBV5-6 and TRBJ2-3; D ambiguous. This CDR3 is 12 amino acids long. CDR1 is SGHDT and CDR2 is YYEEEE in the germline V gene. Trimming left V 5 bases short and J 6 bases short, with 10 bases between. Here the CDR3 reads CASSPRRDTQYF. The CDR3 coding sequence is TGTGCCAGCAGTCCCCGACGGGATACGCAGTATTTT.

About this clonotype itself: An end of the junction differs from the germline gene, which may be a read error. The chain links TRBV7-9 to TRBJ2-5; the D call may be TRBD1 or TRBD2 (5 bases each). Germline loops: CDR1 SEHNR, CDR2 FQNEAQ (reference sequence). This CDR3 contains 16 residues. This CDR3 reads CTSSPAVAGDGETQYF. As DNA, the CDR3 is TGTACCAGCAGTCCAGCGGTAGCCGGGGACGGGGAGACCCAGTACTTC. Together with reference TRBV7-9 and TRBJ2-5, the CDR3 gives the full variable domain: DTGVSQNPRHKITKRGQNVTFRCDPISEHNRLYWYRQTLGQGPEFLTYFQNEAQLEKSRLLSDRFSAERPKGSFSTLEIQRTEQGDSAMYLCTSSPAVAGDGETQYFGPGTRLLVL.

The genes are TRBV5-1 and TRBJ2-5, with 7 bases identical to TRBD2. CDR3 size: 17 residues. Germline V lookup: CDR1 SGHRS, CDR2 YFSETQ. Trimming cost V 0 bases and J 3 bases; bases outside gene matches: 11. CDR3 nucleotide sequence: TGCGCCAGCAGCTTGGTATTGGGAGGGAGGGCCAAAGAGACCCAGTACTTC. Protein product: CASSLVLGGRAKETQYF.

The rearrangement joins TRBV5-1 to TRBJ2-4; unclear D gene. V lost 3 bases and J 5 bases, leaving 9 bases between the germline ends. This CDR3 is 13 amino acids long. The V gene's germline CDR1 is SGHRS and CDR2 YFSETQ. CDR3 DNA: TGCGCCAGCAGCTCAGGACGGGAAAACATTCAGTACTTC. Protein: CASSSGRENIQYF.